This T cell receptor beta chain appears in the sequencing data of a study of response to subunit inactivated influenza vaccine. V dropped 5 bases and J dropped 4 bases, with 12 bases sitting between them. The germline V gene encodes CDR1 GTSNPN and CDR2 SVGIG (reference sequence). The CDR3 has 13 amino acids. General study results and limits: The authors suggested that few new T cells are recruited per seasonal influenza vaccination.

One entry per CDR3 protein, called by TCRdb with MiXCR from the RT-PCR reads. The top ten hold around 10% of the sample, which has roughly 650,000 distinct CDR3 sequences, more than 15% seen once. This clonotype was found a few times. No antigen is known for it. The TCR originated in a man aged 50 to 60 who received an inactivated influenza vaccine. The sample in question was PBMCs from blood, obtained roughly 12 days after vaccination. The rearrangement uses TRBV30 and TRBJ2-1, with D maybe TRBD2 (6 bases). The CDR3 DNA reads TGTGCCTGGCGGCGACTAGGGTACAATGAGCAGTTCTTC. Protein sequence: CAWRRLGYNEQFF.